Below, 8 T cell receptor beta chains from the same sample are listed, as sequenced in a study of lymphopenia after photon versus proton radiotherapy. Sequencing was performed with immunoSEQ multiplex PCR; in TCRdb, only in-frame clones are kept and a portion is missing. This sample has 7,000 to 9,000 clones, with 88% found just once. This specimen consisted of peripheral blood, obtained from a patient treated with photon-based radiotherapy. The receptors shown here come from a man aged 80 or over with cholangiocarcinoma.

The chain carries TRBV5-4 and TRBJ1-5; weak D call: TRBD1 (6 bases). The CDR3 spans 16 residues. Germline CDR1 reads SGHNT; CDR2 reads YYREEE (reference sequence). V lost 2 bases, J lost 5 bases, and 17 bases lay in between. The CDR3 nucleotides are TGTGCCAGCAGCTTCGGGGGCGGACACGCCGATCAGCCCCAGCATTTT. Translated, it gives CASSFGGGHADQPQHF. The variable domain in full, completed from reference TRBV5-4 and TRBJ1-5, reads ETGVTQSPTHLIKTRGQQVTLRCSSQSGHNTVSWYQQALGQGPQFIFQYYREEENGRGNFPPRFSGLQFPNYSSELNVNALELDDSALYLCASSFGGGHADQPQHFGDGTRLSIL.

A single count supports this clone. V and J are TRBV10-3 and TRBJ1-2, with 9 nucleotides matching TRBD1. V shed 10 bases, J shed 2 bases, and the junction held 14 bases outside the gene matches. The germline CDR1 and CDR2 sequences are ENHRY and SYGVKD. The CDR3 is 16 amino acids. The CDR3 region is CATSFGTGNENYGYTF. The DNA for the CDR3 is TGTGCCACCTCGTTCGGGACAGGGAATGAGAACTATGGCTACACCTTC.

The chain uses TRBV10-3 and TRBJ1-5; the D gene is possibly TRBD1 (5 bases). Trimming removed 6 bases from V and 3 bases from J, with 12 bases in between. The CDR3 consists of 14 residues. Looked up from germline, CDR1 is ENHRY and CDR2 is SYGVKD. Here the CDR3 reads CAIRAQGANQPQHF. CDR3 bases: TGTGCCATCAGGGCCCAGGGAGCCAATCAGCCCCAGCATTTT.

Worth noting for this clone: It is likely a read error: a sequence one base away is far more abundant. The CDR3 reads CASSSNLAGGNTGELFF. CDR3 nucleotide sequence: TGTGCCAGCAGTTCGAACCTAGCGGGGGGGAACACCGGGGAGCTGTTTTTT. The chain has TRBV27 and TRBJ2-2; TRBD2 matches 11 bases. With 4 bases clipped from V and 1 base from J, the junction kept 5 bases outside the gene matches. Germline CDR1 reads MNHEY; CDR2 reads SMNVEV (reference sequence). The CDR3 consists of 17 residues.

J is TRBJ1-1 and V is TRBV10-3; D gene uncertain. The CDR3 extends over 15 amino acids. Germline CDR1 is ENHRY and CDR2 is SYGVKD. V lost 3 bases to trimming and J lost 3 bases, with 14 bases between them. The CDR3 region is CAISDPTRIDTEAFF. DNA for the CDR3: TGTGCCATCAGTGACCCGACGAGGATAGACACTGAAGCTTTCTTT.

The rearrangement uses TRBV5-1 and TRBJ1-4, with D perhaps matching TRBD1 (5 bases). Germline loops: CDR1 SGHRS, CDR2 YFSETQ. The CDR3 is 12 amino acids. Trimming took 4 bases from V and 4 from J, leaving 5 bases between them. The CDR3 nucleotides read TGCGCCAGCAGCCAGGGTAATGAAAAACTGTTTTTT. Protein: CASSQGNEKLFF. Drawing the rest from reference TRBV5-1 and TRBJ1-4, the complete variable domain is KAGVTQTPRYLIKTRGQQVTLSCSPISGHRSVSWYQQTPGQGLQFLFEYFSETQRNKGNFPGRFSGRQFSNSRSEMNVSTLELGDSALYLCASSQGNEKLFFGSGTQLSVL.

V is TRBV5-1 and J is TRBJ2-1; maybe TRBD2 (6 bases). Germline loops: CDR1 SGHRS, CDR2 YFSETQ. The length of the CDR3 is 13 residues. Trimming took 7 bases from V and 8 from J, leaving 16 bases between them. CDR3 residues: CASGRESVHEQFF. CDR3 coding DNA: TGCGCCAGCGGTCGGGAGTCCGTCCATGAGCAGTTCTTC. The full variable domain, completed using reference TRBV5-1 and TRBJ2-1, is KAGVTQTPRYLIKTRGQQVTLSCSPISGHRSVSWYQQTPGQGLQFLFEYFSETQRNKGNFPGRFSGRQFSNSRSEMNVSTLELGDSALYLCASGRESVHEQFFGPGTRLTVL.

The chain recombines TRBV5-1 with TRBJ1-6; D may be TRBD1 (6 bases). V was clipped by 2 bases and J by 10 bases, with 19 bases between them. This CDR3 is 16 amino acids long. Germline-derived CDR1 and CDR2 are SGHRS and YFSETQ. Written as DNA, the CDR3 is TGCGCCAGCAGCTTAATAGAGGGGGGGCCAAGGTCACCCCTCCACTTT. Translation: CASSLIEGGPRSPLHF.